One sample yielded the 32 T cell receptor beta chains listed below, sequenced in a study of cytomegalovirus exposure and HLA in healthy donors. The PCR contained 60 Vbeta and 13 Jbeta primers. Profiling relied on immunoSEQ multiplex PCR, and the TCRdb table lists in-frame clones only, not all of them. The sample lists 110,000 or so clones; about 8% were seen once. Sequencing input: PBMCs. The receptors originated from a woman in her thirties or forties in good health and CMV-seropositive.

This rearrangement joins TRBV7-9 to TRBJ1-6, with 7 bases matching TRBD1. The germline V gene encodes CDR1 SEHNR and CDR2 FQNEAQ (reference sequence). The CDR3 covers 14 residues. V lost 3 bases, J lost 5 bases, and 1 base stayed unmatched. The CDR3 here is CASSFGTDNSPLHF. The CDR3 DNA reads TGTGCCAGCAGCTTCGGGACAGATAATTCACCCCTCCACTTT.

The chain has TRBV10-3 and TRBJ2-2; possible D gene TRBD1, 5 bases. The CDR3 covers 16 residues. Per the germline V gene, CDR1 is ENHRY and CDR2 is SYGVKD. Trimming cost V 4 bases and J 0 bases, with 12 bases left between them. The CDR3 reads CAISAPDSSNTGELFF. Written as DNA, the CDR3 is TGTGCCATCAGTGCCCCTGACAGTTCGAACACCGGGGAGCTGTTTTTT.

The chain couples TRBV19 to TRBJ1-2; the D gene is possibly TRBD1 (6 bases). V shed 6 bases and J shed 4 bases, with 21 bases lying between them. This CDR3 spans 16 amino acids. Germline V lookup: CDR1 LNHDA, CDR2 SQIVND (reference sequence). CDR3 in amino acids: CASSKTWGGATYGYTF. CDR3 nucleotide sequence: TGTGCCAGTAGCAAAACTTGGGGGGGCGCGACCTATGGCTACACCTTC. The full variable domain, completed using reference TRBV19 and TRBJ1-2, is DGGITQSPKYLFRKEGQNVTLSCEQNLNHDAMYWYRQDPGQGLRLIYYSQIVNDFQKGDIAEGYSVSREKKESFPLTVTSAQKNPTAFYLCASSKTWGGATYGYTFGSGTRLTVV.

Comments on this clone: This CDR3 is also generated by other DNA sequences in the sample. The CDR3 protein is CASIYRISSGNTIYF. CDR3 nucleotides: TGTGCCAGCATCTACAGGATCTCCTCTGGAAACACCATATATTTT. The V gene is TRBV9, the J gene TRBJ1-3; D may be TRBD1 (5 bases). Trimming removed 6 bases from V and 0 bases from J, with 13 bases in between. Germline values: CDR1 SGDLS, CDR2 YYNGEE. The CDR3 is made up of 15 amino acids.

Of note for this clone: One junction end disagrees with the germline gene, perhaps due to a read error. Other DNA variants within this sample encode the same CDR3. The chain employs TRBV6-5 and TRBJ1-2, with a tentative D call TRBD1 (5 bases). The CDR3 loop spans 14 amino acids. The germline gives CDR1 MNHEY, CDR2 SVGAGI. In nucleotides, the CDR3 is TGTGCCAGCAGTTATCAGGGAGGTTCGGATGGCTATACCTTC. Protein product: CASSYQGGSDGYTF.

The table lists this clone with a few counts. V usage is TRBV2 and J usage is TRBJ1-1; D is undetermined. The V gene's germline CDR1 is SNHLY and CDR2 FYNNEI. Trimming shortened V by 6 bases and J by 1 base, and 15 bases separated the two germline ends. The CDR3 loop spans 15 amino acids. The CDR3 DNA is TGTGCCAGCAGGGGAGAAGTCAGAAGGAACACTGAAGCTTTCTTT. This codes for CASRGEVRRNTEAFF.

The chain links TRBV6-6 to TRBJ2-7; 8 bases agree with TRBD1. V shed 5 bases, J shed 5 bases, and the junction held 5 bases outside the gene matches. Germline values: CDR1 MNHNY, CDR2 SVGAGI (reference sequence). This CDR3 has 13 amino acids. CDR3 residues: CASSGQGRNEQYF. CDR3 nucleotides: TGTGCCAGCAGTGGACAGGGAAGGAACGAGCAGTACTTC.

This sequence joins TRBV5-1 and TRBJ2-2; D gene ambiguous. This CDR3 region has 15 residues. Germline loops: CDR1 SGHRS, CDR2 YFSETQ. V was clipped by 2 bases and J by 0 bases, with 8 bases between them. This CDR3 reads CASSFTGPNTGELFF. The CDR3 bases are TGCGCCAGCAGCTTTACGGGTCCGAACACCGGGGAGCTGTTTTTT.

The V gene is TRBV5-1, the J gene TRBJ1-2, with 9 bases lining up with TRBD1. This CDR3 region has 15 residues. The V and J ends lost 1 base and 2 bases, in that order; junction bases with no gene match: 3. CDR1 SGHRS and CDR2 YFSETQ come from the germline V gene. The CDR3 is CASSLRGQGNYGYTF. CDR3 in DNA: TGCGCCAGCAGCTTGAGGGGACAGGGAAACTATGGCTACACCTTC.

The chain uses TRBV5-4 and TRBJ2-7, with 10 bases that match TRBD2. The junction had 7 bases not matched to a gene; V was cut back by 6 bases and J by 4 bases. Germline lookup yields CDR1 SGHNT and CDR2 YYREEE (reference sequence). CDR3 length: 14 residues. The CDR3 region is CASTDRTSGYEQYF. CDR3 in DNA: TGTGCCAGCACCGACAGGACTAGCGGATACGAGCAGTACTTC.

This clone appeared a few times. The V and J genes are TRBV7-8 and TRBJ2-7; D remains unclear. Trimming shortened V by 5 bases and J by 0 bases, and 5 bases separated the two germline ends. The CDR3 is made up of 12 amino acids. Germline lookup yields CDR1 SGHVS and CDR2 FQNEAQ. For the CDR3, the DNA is TGTGCCAGCAGCGCTAACTCCTACGAGCAGTACTTC. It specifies CASSANSYEQYF.

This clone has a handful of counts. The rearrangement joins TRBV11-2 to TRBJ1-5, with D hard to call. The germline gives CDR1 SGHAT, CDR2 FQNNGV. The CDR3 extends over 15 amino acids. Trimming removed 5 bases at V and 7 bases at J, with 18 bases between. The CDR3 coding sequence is TGTGCCAGCAGCCTCCTCCGTGCGGGGTTGCAGCCCCAGCATTTT. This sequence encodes CASSLLRAGLQPQHF.

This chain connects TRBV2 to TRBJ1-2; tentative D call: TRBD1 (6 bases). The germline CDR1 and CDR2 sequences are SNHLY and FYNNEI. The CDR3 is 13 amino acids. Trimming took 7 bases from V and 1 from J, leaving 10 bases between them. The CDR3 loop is CASKMDSNYGYTF. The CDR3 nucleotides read TGTGCCAGCAAGATGGACAGTAACTATGGCTACACCTTC.

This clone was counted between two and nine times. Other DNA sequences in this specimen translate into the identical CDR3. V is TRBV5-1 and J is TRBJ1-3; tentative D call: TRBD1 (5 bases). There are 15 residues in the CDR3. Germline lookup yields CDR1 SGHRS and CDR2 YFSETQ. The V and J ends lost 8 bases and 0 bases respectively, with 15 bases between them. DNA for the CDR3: TGCGCCAGTTCGGACACCGGTTACTCTGGAAACACCATATATTTT. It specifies CASSDTGYSGNTIYF.

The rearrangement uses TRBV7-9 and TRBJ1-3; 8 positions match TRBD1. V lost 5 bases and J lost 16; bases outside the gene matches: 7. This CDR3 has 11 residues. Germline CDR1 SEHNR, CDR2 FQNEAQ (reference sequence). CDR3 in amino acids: CASSRRTGMYF. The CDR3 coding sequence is TGTGCCAGCAGCCGCCGGACAGGGATGTATTTT.

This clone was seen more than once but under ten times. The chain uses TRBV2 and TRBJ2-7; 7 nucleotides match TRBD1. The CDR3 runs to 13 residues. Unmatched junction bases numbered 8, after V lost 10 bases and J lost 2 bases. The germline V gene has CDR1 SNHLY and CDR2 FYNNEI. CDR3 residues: CAIVPGQPYEQYF. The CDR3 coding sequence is TGTGCCATTGTGCCGGGACAGCCCTACGAGCAGTACTTC.

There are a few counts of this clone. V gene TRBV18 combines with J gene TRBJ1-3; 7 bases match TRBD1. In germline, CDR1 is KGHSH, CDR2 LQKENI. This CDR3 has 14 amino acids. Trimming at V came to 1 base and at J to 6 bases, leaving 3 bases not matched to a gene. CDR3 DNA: TGTGCCAGCTCACCACGACAGGGAGAAAACACCATATATTTT. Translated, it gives CASSPRQGENTIYF.

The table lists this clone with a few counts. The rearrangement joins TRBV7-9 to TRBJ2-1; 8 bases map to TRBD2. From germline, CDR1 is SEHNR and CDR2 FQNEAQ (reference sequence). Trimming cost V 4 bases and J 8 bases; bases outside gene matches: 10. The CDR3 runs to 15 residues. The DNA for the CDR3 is TGTGCCAGCAGCTCTCGGGGGGGGGAGGTTGATGAGCAGTTCTTC. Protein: CASSSRGGEVDEQFF. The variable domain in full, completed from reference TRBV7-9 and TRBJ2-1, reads DTGVSQNPRHKITKRGQNVTFRCDPISEHNRLYWYRQTLGQGPEFLTYFQNEAQLEKSRLLSDRFSAERPKGSFSTLEIQRTEQGDSAMYLCASSSRGGEVDEQFFGPGTRLTVL.

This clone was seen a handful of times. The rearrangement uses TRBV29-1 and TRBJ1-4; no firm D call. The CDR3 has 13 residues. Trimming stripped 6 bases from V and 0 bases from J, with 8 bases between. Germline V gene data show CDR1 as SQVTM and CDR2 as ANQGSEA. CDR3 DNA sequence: TGCAGCGTCCTTCGTGCAACTAATGAAAAACTGTTTTTT. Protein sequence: CSVLRATNEKLFF.

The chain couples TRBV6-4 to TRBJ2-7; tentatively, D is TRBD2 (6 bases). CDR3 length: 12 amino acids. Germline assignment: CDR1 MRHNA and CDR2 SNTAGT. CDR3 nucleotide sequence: TGTGGGTGGGGGGTCCCCTCCTACGAGCAGTACTTC. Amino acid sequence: CGWGVPSYEQYF.

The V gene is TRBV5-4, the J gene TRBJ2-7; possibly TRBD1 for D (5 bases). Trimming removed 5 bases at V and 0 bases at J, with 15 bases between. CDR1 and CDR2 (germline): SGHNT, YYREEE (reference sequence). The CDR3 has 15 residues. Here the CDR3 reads CASRVDSYSSYEQYF. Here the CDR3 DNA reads TGTGCCAGCAGAGTCGACAGTTACAGCTCCTACGAGCAGTACTTC. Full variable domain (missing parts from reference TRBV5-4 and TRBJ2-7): ETGVTQSPTHLIKTRGQQVTLRCSSQSGHNTVSWYQQALGQGPQFIFQYYREEENGRGNFPPRFSGLQFPNYSSELNVNALELDDSALYLCASRVDSYSSYEQYFGPGTRLTVT.

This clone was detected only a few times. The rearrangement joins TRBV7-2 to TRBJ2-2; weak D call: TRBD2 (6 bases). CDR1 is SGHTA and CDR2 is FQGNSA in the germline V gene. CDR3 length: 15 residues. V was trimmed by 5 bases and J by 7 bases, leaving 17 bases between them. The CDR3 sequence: CASSIGTPRVGELFF. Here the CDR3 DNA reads TGTGCCAGCAGCATCGGGACTCCGCGGGTCGGGGAGCTGTTTTTT.

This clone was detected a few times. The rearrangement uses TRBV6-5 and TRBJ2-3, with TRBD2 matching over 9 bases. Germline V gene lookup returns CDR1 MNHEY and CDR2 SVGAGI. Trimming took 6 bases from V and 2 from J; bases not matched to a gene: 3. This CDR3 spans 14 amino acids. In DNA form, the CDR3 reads TGTGCCAGCAGGACTAGCGGTTACACAGATACGCAGTATTTT. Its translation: CASRTSGYTDTQYF.

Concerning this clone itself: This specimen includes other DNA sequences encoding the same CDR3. The CDR3 DNA sequence: TGTGCCAGCAGCGTAGCCCAAAACACTGAAGCTTTCTTT. Protein product: CASSVAQNTEAFF. The J gene is TRBJ1-1, the V gene TRBV9; D call uncertain. The CDR3 contains 13 residues. Germline V gives CDR1 SGDLS, CDR2 YYNGEE. V was cut by 0 bases and J by 2 bases, with 5 bases left in between. Drawing the rest from reference TRBV9 and TRBJ1-1, the complete variable domain is DSGVTQTPKHLITATGQRVTLRCSPRSGDLSVYWYQQSLDQGLQFLIQYYNGEERAKGNILERFSAQQFPDLHSELNLSSLELGDSALYFCASSVAQNTEAFFGQGTRLTVV.

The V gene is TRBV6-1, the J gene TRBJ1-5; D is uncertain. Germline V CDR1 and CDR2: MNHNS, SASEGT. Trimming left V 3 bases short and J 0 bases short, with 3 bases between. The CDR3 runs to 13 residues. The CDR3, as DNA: TGTGCCAGCAGTGACTCTAGCAATCAGCCCCAGCATTTT. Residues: CASSDSSNQPQHF.

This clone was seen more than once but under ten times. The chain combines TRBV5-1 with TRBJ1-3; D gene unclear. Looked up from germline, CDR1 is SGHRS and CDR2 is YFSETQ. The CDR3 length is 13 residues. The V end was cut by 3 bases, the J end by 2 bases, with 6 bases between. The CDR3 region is CASSSGAGNTIYF. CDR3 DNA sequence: TGCGCCAGCAGCTCGGGAGCTGGAAACACCATATATTTT.

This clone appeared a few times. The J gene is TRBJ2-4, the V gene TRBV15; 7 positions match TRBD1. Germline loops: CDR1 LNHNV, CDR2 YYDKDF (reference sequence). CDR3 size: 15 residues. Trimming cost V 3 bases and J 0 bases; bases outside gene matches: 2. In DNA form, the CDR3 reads TGTGCCACCAGCAGTGGGACAGAAGCCAAAAACATTCAGTACTTC. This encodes CATSSGTEAKNIQYF.

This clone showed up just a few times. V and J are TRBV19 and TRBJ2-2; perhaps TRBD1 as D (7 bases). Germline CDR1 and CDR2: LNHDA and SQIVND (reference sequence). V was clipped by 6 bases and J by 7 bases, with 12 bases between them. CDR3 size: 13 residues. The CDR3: CASRAGGIGELFF. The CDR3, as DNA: TGTGCCAGTAGGGCAGGGGGGATCGGGGAGCTGTTTTTT.

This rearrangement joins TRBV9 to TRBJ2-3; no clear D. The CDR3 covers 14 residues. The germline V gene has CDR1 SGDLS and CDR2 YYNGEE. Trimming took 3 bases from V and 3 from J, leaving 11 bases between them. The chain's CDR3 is CASSGRQETDTQYF. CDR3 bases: TGTGCCAGCAGCGGTCGACAAGAGACAGATACGCAGTATTTT.

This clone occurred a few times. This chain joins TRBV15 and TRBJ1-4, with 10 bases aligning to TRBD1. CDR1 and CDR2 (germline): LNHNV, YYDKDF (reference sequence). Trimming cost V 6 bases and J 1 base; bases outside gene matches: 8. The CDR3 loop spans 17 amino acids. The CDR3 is CATSTWDRGETNEKLFF. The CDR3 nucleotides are TGTGCCACCAGTACATGGGACAGGGGAGAAACTAATGAAAAACTGTTTTTT.

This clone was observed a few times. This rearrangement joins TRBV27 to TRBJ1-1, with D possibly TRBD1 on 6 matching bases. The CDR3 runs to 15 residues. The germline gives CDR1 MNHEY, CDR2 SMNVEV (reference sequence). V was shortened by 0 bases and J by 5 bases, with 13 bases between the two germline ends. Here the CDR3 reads CASSLSRGAGTEAFF. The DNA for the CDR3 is TGTGCCAGCAGTTTATCCCGGGGGGCTGGGACTGAAGCTTTCTTT.

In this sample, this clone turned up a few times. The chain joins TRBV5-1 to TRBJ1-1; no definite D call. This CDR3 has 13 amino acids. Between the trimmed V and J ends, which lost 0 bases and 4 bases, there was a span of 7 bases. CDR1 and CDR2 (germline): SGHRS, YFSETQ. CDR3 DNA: TGCGCCAGCAGCTTGGGCATTAGCACTGAAGCTTTCTTT. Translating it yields CASSLGISTEAFF.